This T cell receptor beta chain was sequenced in a study of blood T cell repertoires in COVID-19. The CDR3 length is 15 residues. Germline CDR1 LGHNA, CDR2 YSLEER. V was pared by 2 bases and J by 1 base, with 2 bases of the junction left unmatched. The participants were between roughly 18 and 90 years old and came from about two dozen US areas. Cohorts were determined from participant-reported clinical history. Profiling relied on immunoSEQ multiplex PCR, and the TCRdb table lists in-frame clones only, not all of them. This table has 150,000 to 180,000 clones, approximately 79% appearing once. The sample comprised PBMCs or T cells enriched from blood (not recorded which). The gene calls are TRBV4-3 and TRBJ2-3; TRBD1 aligns across 8 bases. The TCR sequence derives from a man aged 50-60 years who had recovered from COVID-19. The CDR3 DNA follows: TGCGCCAGCAGCCAATTGGGACAGGGCACAGATACGCAGTATTTT. As protein: CASSQLGQGTDTQYF.